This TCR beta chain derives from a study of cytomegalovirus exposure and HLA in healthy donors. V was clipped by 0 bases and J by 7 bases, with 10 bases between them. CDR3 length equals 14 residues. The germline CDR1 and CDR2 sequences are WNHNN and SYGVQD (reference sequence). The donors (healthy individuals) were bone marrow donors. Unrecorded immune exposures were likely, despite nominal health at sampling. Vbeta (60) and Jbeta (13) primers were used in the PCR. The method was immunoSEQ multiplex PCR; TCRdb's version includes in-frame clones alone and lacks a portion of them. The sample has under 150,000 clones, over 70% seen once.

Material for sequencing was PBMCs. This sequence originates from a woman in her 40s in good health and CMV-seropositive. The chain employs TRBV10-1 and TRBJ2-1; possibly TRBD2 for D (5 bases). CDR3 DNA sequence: TGCGCCAGCAGTGAGTCAGGCGGGCGGAATGAGCAGTTCTTC. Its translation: CASSESGGRNEQFF.